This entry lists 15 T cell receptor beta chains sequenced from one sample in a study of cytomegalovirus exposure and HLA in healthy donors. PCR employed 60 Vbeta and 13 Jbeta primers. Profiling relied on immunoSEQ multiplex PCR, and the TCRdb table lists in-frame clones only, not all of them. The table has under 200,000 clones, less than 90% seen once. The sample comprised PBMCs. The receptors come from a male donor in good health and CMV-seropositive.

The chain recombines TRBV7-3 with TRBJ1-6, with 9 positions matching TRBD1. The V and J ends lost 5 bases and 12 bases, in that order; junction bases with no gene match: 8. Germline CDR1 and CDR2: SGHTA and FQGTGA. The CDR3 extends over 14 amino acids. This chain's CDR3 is CASSLGQGTEPLHF. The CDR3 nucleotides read TGTGCCAGCAGCCTTGGACAGGGGACGGAACCCCTCCACTTT.

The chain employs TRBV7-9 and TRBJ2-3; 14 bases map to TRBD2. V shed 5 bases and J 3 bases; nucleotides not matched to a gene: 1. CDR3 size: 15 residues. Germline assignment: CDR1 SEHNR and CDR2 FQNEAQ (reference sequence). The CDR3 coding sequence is TGTGCCAGCAGCGGGACTAGCGGGAGTACAGATACGCAGTATTTT. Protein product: CASSGTSGSTDTQYF.

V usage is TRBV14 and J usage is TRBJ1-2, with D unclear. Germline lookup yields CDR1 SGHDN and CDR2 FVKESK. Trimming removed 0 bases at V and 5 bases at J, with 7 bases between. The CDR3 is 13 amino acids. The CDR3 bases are TGTGCCAGCAGCCAAGAGGCCCGTTATGGCTACACCTTC. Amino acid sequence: CASSQEARYGYTF.

This chain's CDR3 is CASSYPLPTDTQYF. The CDR3 nucleotides read TGTGCCAGCAGCTACCCACTCCCCACAGATACGCAGTATTTT. This chain uses TRBV7-9 with TRBJ2-3; D is ambiguous. Germline V gives CDR1 SEHNR, CDR2 FQNEAQ (reference sequence). This CDR3 has 14 amino acids. V was pared by 4 bases and J by 2 bases, with 10 bases between.

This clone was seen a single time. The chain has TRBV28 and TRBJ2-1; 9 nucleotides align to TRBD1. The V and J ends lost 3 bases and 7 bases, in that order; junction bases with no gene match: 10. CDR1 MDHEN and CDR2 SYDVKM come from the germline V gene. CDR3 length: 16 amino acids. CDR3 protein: CASSLPGQGKRNEQFF. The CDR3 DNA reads TGTGCCAGCAGTTTGCCGGGACAGGGAAAAAGGAATGAGCAGTTCTTC.

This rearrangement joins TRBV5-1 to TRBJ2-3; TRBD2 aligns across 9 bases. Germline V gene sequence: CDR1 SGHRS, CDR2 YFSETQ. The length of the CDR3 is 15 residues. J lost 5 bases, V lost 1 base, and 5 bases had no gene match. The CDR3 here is CASSLLAGAVDTQYF. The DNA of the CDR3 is TGCGCCAGCAGCTTGTTAGCGGGAGCGGTAGATACGCAGTATTTT.

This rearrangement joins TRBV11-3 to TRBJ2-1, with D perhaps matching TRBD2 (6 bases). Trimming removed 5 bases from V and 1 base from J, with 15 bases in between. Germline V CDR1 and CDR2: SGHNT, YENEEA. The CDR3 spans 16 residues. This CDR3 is CASSAYGGSSYNEQFF. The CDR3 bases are TGTGCCAGCAGCGCATATGGGGGGAGTTCCTACAATGAGCAGTTCTTC.

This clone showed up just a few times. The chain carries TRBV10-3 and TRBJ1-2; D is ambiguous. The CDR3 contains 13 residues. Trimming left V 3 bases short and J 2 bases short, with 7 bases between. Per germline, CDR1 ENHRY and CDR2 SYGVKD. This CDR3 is CAISELVNYGYTF. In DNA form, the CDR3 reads TGTGCCATCAGTGAACTGGTGAACTATGGCTACACCTTC.

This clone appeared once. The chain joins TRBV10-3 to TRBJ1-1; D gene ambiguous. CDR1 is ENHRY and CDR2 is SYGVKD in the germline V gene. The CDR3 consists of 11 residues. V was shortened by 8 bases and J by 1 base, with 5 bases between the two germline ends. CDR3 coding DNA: TGTGCCATCGGCCAGAACACTGAAGCTTTCTTT. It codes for CAIGQNTEAFF.

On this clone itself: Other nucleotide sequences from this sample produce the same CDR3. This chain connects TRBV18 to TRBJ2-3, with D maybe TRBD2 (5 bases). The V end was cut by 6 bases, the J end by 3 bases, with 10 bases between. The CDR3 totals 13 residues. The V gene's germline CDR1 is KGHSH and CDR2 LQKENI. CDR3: CASSRTGTDTQYF. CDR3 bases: TGTGCCAGCTCGAGAACGGGGACAGATACGCAGTATTTT. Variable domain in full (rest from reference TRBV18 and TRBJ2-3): NAGVMQNPRHLVRRRGQEARLRCSPMKGHSHVYWYRQLPEEGLKFMVYLQKENIIDESGMPKERFSAEFPKEGPSILRIQQVVRGDSAAYFCASSRTGTDTQYFGPGTRLTVL.

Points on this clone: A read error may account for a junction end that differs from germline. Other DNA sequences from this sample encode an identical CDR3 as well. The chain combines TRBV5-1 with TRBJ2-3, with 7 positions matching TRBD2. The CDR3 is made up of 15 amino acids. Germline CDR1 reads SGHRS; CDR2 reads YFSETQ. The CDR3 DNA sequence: TGCGCCAGCAGCGGCGGGGTGACTAGCACAGACACGCAGTATTTT. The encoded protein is CASSGGVTSTDTQYF.

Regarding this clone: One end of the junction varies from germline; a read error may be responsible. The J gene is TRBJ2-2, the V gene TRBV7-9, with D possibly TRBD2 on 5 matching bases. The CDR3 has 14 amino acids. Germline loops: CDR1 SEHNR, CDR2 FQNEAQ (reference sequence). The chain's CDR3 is CSSSLQSGLGELFF. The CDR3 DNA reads TGTTCCAGCAGTCTGCAGAGCGGCCTCGGGGAGCTGTTTTTT.

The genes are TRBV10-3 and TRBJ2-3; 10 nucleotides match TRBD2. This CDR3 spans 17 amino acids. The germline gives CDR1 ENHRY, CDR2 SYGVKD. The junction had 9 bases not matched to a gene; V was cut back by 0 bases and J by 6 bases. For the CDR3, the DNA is TGTGCCATCAGTGAGTCGGCTAGCGGGGGCATCGAGGATACGCAGTATTTT. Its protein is CAISESASGGIEDTQYF.

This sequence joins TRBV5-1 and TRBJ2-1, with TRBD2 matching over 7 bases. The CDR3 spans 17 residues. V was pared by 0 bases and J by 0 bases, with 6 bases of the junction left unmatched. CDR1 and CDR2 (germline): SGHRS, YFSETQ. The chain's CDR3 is CASSLVRSGYSYNEQFF. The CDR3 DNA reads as TGCGCCAGCAGCTTGGTTCGTAGCGGGTACTCCTACAATGAGCAGTTCTTC.

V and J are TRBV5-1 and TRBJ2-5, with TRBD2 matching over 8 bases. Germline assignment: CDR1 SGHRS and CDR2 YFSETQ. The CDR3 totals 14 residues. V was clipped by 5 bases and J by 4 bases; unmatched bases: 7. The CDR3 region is CASRIGGEGETQYF. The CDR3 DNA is TGCGCCAGCAGAATCGGGGGGGAAGGAGAGACCCAGTACTTC.